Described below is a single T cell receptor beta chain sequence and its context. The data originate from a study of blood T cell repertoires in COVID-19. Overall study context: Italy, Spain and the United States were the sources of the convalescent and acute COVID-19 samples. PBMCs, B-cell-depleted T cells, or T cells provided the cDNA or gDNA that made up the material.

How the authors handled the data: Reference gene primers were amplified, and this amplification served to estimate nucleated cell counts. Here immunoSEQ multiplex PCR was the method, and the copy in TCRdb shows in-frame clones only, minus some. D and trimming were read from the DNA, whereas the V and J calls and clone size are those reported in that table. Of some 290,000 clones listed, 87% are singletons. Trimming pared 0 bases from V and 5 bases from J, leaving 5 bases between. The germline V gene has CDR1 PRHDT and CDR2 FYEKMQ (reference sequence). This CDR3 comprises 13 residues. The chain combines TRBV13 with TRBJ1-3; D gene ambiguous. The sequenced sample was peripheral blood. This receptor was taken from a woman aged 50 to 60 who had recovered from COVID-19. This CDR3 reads CASSLGRRNTIYF. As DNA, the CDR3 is TGTGCCAGCAGCTTAGGCCGTCGAAACACCATATATTTT. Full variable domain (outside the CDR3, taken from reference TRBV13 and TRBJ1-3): AAGVIQSPRHLIKEKRETATLKCYPIPRHDTVYWYQQGPGQDPQFLISFYEKMQSDKGSIPDRFSAQQFSDYHSELNMSSLELGDSALYFCASSLGRRNTIYFGEGSWLTVV.